The 30 T cell receptor beta chains below come from one sample, sequenced in a study of CD8+CD57+ T cells in acquired aplastic anemia. For sequencing, patients were chosen who had shown expansion of CD8+CD57+ cells by flow cytometry. The use of genomic DNA as template underpinned the TCR beta VDJ and CDR3 profiling. TCRdb ran MiXCR on the reads and lists one entry per CDR3 protein. The table lists over 150,000 distinct CDR3 sequences, roughly 65% of them singletons. Specimen: sorted CD4+, CD8+, or CD8+CD57+ T cells (not recorded which) from PBMCs. Source of these receptors: a human donor with aplastic anemia.

This clonotype was recorded once. This rearrangement joins TRBV2 to TRBJ2-7; 10 positions match TRBD1. The CDR3 totals 14 residues. Trimming removed 6 bases from V and 2 bases from J; junction bases left unmatched: 4. Germline V gives CDR1 SNHLY, CDR2 FYNNEI. CDR3 in DNA: TGTGCCAGCAGCAGGGACAGGGGCCCCTACGAGCAGTACTTC. This gives the protein CASSRDRGPYEQYF.

This chain uses TRBV2 with TRBJ1-1; no clear D gene. Trimming stripped 11 bases from V and 3 bases from J, with 16 bases between. The CDR3 runs to 13 residues. Germline CDR1 is SNHLY and CDR2 is FYNNEI. The CDR3 reads CACSPEGDTEAFF. CDR3 DNA sequence: TGTGCCTGTAGTCCAGAGGGTGACACTGAAGCTTTCTTT.

The chain recombines TRBV29-1 with TRBJ1-1; D not certain. The CDR3 extends over 16 amino acids. V shed 5 bases and J shed 2 bases, with 21 bases lying between them. CDR1 and CDR2 from the germline V gene are SQVTM and ANQGSEA. The CDR3 region is CSVRPRLSRVNTEAFF. CDR3 coding DNA: TGCAGCGTTCGCCCTCGGCTCTCTCGTGTCAACACTGAAGCTTTCTTT.

The gene calls are TRBV5-6 and TRBJ1-1; D is possibly TRBD1 (6 bases). The CDR3 length is 16 residues. Germline CDR1 and CDR2: SGHDT and YYEEEE. V was clipped by 1 base and J by 2 bases, with 15 bases between them. The CDR3 bases are TGTGCCAGCAGCTTGTTCTGGGGGCTGGGAAACACTGAAGCTTTCTTT. Translated: CASSLFWGLGNTEAFF. Together with reference TRBV5-6 and TRBJ1-1, the CDR3 gives the full variable domain: DAGVTQSPTHLIKTRGQQVTLRCSPKSGHDTVSWYQQALGQGPQFIFQYYEEEERQRGNFPDRFSGHQFPNYSSELNVNALLLGDSALYLCASSLFWGLGNTEAFFGQGTRLTVV.

V and J are TRBV7-9 and TRBJ1-2; D is perhaps TRBD1 (6 bases). Germline assignment: CDR1 SEHNR and CDR2 FQNEAQ (reference sequence). The CDR3 is 14 residues long. V was trimmed by 2 bases and J by 8 bases, leaving 15 bases between them. CDR3 bases: TGTGCCAGCAGCTTATCGTCCGGACAGCAGGGCTACACCTTC. Amino acids: CASSLSSGQQGYTF. Together with reference TRBV7-9 and TRBJ1-2, the CDR3 gives the full variable domain: DTGVSQNPRHKITKRGQNVTFRCDPISEHNRLYWYRQTLGQGPEFLTYFQNEAQLEKSRLLSDRFSAERPKGSFSTLEIQRTEQGDSAMYLCASSLSSGQQGYTFGSGTRLTVV.

V is TRBV7-3 and J is TRBJ2-3; TRBD2 agrees at 8 bases. J was trimmed by 0 bases and V by 5 bases; bases with no gene match: 4. The CDR3 runs to 15 residues. Germline values: CDR1 SGHTA, CDR2 FQGTGA. CDR3 nucleotide sequence: TGTGCCAGCAGCCCAATAGCGGGAAGCACAGATACGCAGTATTTT. Residues: CASSPIAGSTDTQYF.

To note about this clonotype: No conserved phenylalanine or tryptophan is present at the end of the CDR3, so a read error is the likely explanation. The genes are TRBV7-2 and TRBJ1-6, with 9 bases fitting TRBD1. Germline CDR1 SGHTA, CDR2 FQGNSA. The CDR3 sequence is 16 residues long. V lost 3 bases and J lost 5; bases outside the gene matches: 5. The CDR3: CASSLRDRADNSPLHC. DNA for the CDR3: TGTGCCAGCAGCTTGAGGGACAGGGCTGATAATTCACCCCTCCACTGT.

In its sample, this clonotype was seen a few times. The gene calls are TRBV7-3 and TRBJ2-2; no definite D call. The germline gives CDR1 SGHTA, CDR2 FQGTGA. This CDR3 comprises 15 residues. Trimming removed 1 base at V and 5 bases at J, with 11 bases between. The CDR3 protein is CASSLSAGPTGELFF. In nucleotides, the CDR3 is TGTGCCAGCAGCTTAAGCGCAGGACCGACCGGGGAGCTGTTTTTT.

The chain combines TRBV25-1 with TRBJ2-2; D tentatively reads TRBD1 or TRBD2 (5 bases each). Trimming removed 6 bases at V and 4 bases at J, with 15 bases between. CDR1 is MGHDK and CDR2 is SYGVNS in the germline V gene. The CDR3 has 15 residues. The CDR3 protein is CASRAPRGVTGELFF. The CDR3 bases are TGTGCCAGCAGGGCTCCGAGGGGCGTCACCGGGGAGCTGTTTTTT.

This clonotype was picked up many times. The chain has TRBV4-1 and TRBJ2-1; 11 bases fit TRBD2. Germline-derived CDR1 and CDR2 are MGHRA and YSYEKL. V shed 4 bases and J 9 bases; nucleotides not matched to a gene: 5. CDR3 length: 14 residues. The CDR3 sequence: CASSLLAGGREQFF. The CDR3 DNA sequence: TGCGCCAGCAGCCTCCTAGCGGGGGGTCGTGAGCAGTTCTTC.

CDR3 coding DNA: TGCAGCGCCGGAGGGGACGATCTCTACGAGCAGTACTTC. It codes for CSAGGDDLYEQYF. The genes are TRBV29-1 and TRBJ2-7; a weak D match, TRBD2 (6 bases). The CDR3 is made up of 13 amino acids. Per the germline V gene, CDR1 is SQVTM and CDR2 is ANQGSEA. V lost 7 bases and J lost 3, with 16 bases in between.

This clonotype was picked up many times. This chain connects TRBV6-4 to TRBJ2-1, with TRBD2 matching 7 bases. This CDR3 is built from 15 residues. From germline, CDR1 is MRHNA and CDR2 SNTAGT. The V segment lost 3 bases and the J segment 4 bases; nucleotides outside the gene matches: 6. CDR3 sequence: CASSEGGGSYNEQFF. The DNA of the CDR3 is TGTGCCAGCAGTGAGGGGGGGGGGTCATACAATGAGCAGTTCTTC.

Regarding this clonotype: It is likely a read error, because the conserved phenylalanine at the end of the CDR3 is missing. V usage is TRBV7-9 and J usage is TRBJ1-1; no clear D. Germline V gene lookup returns CDR1 SEHNR and CDR2 FQNEAQ (reference sequence). This CDR3 has 12 residues. The ends were cut back, 5 bases at V and 0 bases at J, with 4 bases in the middle. CDR3 protein: CASSRMNTEAFS. The CDR3 nucleotides read TGTGCCAGCAGCAGAATGAACACTGAAGCTTTCTCT.

In its sample, this clonotype was seen many times. V gene TRBV9 combines with J gene TRBJ1-1; TRBD1 agrees at 7 bases. Trimming removed 2 bases from V and 4 bases from J; junction bases left unmatched: 5. In germline, CDR1 is SGDLS, CDR2 YYNGEE. CDR3 length: 14 residues. CDR3 loop: CASSVDRVSTEAFF. CDR3 bases: TGTGCCAGCAGCGTCGACAGGGTCAGCACTGAAGCTTTCTTT.

The chain is built from TRBV19 and TRBJ2-5, with D tentatively TRBD2 (5 bases). Germline CDR1 LNHDA, CDR2 SQIVND (reference sequence). CDR3 length equals 14 residues. The V and J ends lost 1 base and 3 bases respectively, with 9 bases between them. This chain's CDR3 is CASSIGTGKETQYF. The DNA of the CDR3 is TGTGCCAGTAGTATAGGGACCGGGAAAGAGACCCAGTACTTC.

This clonotype was counted many times. The rearrangement uses TRBV6-6 and TRBJ2-7, with TRBD1 as a possible D gene (6 bases). The CDR3 has 14 amino acids. Germline values: CDR1 MNHNY, CDR2 SVGAGI (reference sequence). The V end was cut by 5 bases, the J end by 0 bases, with 11 bases between. The CDR3 region is CASSRTDNSYEQYF. The CDR3 region has the DNA TGTGCCAGCAGTCGGACAGACAACTCCTACGAGCAGTACTTC.

This clonotype was seen at least ten times. This rearrangement joins TRBV12-3 or TRBV12-4 to TRBJ1-1, with 12 bases matching TRBD1. The CDR3 totals 14 residues. J gave up 5 bases and V 10 bases, and 8 bases lay outside the gene matches. The CDR3 nucleotides read TGTGCCACGGGACAGGGGGCGAAAAAAACTGAAGCTTTCTTT. Translating gives CATGQGAKKTEAFF.

This clonotype occurred a few times. The CDR3, as DNA: TGTGCCAGCAGCTTAGAGGCAGGGAGGTGGGAGACCCAGTACTTC. Its protein is CASSLEAGRWETQYF. The chain couples TRBV7-9 to TRBJ2-5; TRBD2 might be the D (6 bases). V was clipped by 1 base and J by 5 bases, with 14 bases between them. This CDR3 comprises 15 residues. Per the germline V gene, CDR1 is SEHNR and CDR2 is FQNEAQ (reference sequence).

This chain joins TRBV19 and TRBJ1-6; D ambiguous. The CDR3 sequence is 14 residues long. Trimming pared 4 bases from V and 11 bases from J, leaving 15 bases between. Germline V gene sequence: CDR1 LNHDA, CDR2 SQIVND (reference sequence). CDR3 residues: CASSTYLGGTPLHF. The CDR3 DNA reads as TGTGCCAGTAGTACCTACTTAGGAGGAACACCCCTCCACTTT.

As concerns this clonotype: This CDR3 is missing its conserved last phenylalanine or tryptophan, likely due to a read error. The DNA is left out, because the CDR3 cannot be placed on it with certainty; the CDR3 is given as TCRdb lists it. CDR3 residues: CASSQGWHPP. This chain joins TRBV3-1 and TRBJ2-1; the table calls TRBD2, which could not be checked here. Looked up from germline, CDR1 is LGHDT and CDR2 is YNNKEL (reference sequence). The CDR3 is 10 amino acids long, termini counted.

The chain employs TRBV20-1 and TRBJ2-3; 8 bases are shared with TRBD1. This CDR3 is 19 amino acids long. The V gene's germline CDR1 is DFQATT and CDR2 SNEGSKA (reference sequence). V was clipped by 1 base and J by 11 bases; unmatched bases: 26. Here the CDR3 reads CSARALPVGGTGAHNEQYF. CDR3 in DNA: TGCAGTGCTAGAGCCCTCCCGGTAGGTGGGACAGGTGCACACAATGAGCAGTATTTT.

V and J are TRBV20-1 and TRBJ2-3; the match to TRBD2 covers 7 bases. This CDR3 region has 17 residues. Germline CDR1 reads DFQATT; CDR2 reads SNEGSKA (reference sequence). Trimming took 2 bases from V and 2 from J; bases not matched to a gene: 13. CDR3 residues: CSARRGTWRGYTDTQYF. CDR3 nucleotide sequence: TGCAGTGCTAGAAGGGGTACATGGCGGGGGTACACAGATACGCAGTATTTT.

This clonotype was seen once. The V call is TRBV20-1, the J call TRBJ2-5; tentatively, D is TRBD1 or TRBD2 (7 bases each). The CDR3 extends over 13 amino acids. Trimming cost V 6 bases and J 10 bases, with 21 bases left between them. Germline CDR1 and CDR2: DFQATT and SNEGSKA (reference sequence). The CDR3 is CSARQGLERGQYF. The CDR3 DNA reads as TGCAGTGCCAGACAGGGTCTCGAGCGGGGCCAGTACTTC.

A remark on this clonotype: The junction differs from germline at one of its ends, possibly a read error. This chain links TRBV5-4 with TRBJ1-2; TRBD1 agrees at 8 bases. The CDR3 sequence is 14 residues long. Looked up from germline, CDR1 is SGHNT and CDR2 is YYREEE (reference sequence). CDR3: CACSLQGAQYGYTF. CDR3 sequence (DNA): TGTGCCTGCAGCCTTCAGGGGGCGCAATATGGCTACACCTTC. Based on the CDR3 plus reference TRBV5-4 and TRBJ1-2, the full variable domain is ETGVTQSPTHLIKTRGQQVTLRCSSQSGHNTVSWYQQALGQGPQFIFQYYREEENGRGNFPPRFSGLQFPNYSSELNVNALELDDSALYLCACSLQGAQYGYTFGSGTRLTVV.

This clonotype was picked up many times. The V and J genes are TRBV10-2 and TRBJ1-5, with D tentatively TRBD1 (5 bases). CDR1 and CDR2 (germline): WSHSY, SAAADI. This CDR3 spans 15 amino acids. V lost 0 bases and J lost 5, with 11 bases in between. Written as DNA, the CDR3 is TGCGCCAGCAGTGAGTCATGGGGCAGGGATCAGCCCCAGCATTTT. Amino acid sequence: CASSESWGRDQPQHF.

This chain connects TRBV15 to TRBJ1-1, with TRBD1 matching over 7 bases. Germline CDR1 is LNHNV and CDR2 is YYDKDF (reference sequence). This CDR3 is built from 15 residues. With 2 bases clipped from V and 7 bases from J, the junction kept 10 bases outside the gene matches. CDR3 nucleotide sequence: TGTGCCACCAGCAGAAACACCGGGACAGCTCTTGAAGCTTTCTTT. Its protein is CATSRNTGTALEAFF.

V and J are TRBV19 and TRBJ2-5; 12 bases are shared with TRBD2. V shed 6 bases and J 5 bases; nucleotides not matched to a gene: 19. Germline loops: CDR1 LNHDA, CDR2 SQIVND (reference sequence). The CDR3 is made up of 19 amino acids. CDR3 DNA: TGTGCCAGTAGCCTCTACCTCAGGGGGCTAGCGGGGGGGCCGGAGACCCAGTACTTC. Protein: CASSLYLRGLAGGPETQYF. The whole variable domain, filled in from reference TRBV19 and TRBJ2-5, reads DGGITQSPKYLFRKEGQNVTLSCEQNLNHDAMYWYRQDPGQGLRLIYYSQIVNDFQKGDIAEGYSVSREKKESFPLTVTSAQKNPTAFYLCASSLYLRGLAGGPETQYFGPGTRLLVL.

This clonotype is a singleton in its sample. Here the CDR3 reads CASSPRRTSEGDEQFF. The DNA for the CDR3 is TGTGCCAGCAGCCCTAGGCGGACTAGCGAGGGTGATGAGCAGTTCTTC. The V gene is TRBV4-2, the J gene TRBJ2-1; 9 bases fit TRBD2. The CDR3 spans 16 residues. CDR1 and CDR2 from the germline V gene are LGHNA and YNFKEQ. V lost 4 bases to trimming and J lost 8 bases; unmatched junction nucleotides: 12.

The chain uses TRBV4-2 and TRBJ1-4, with D possibly TRBD1 on 6 matching bases. V dropped 3 bases and J dropped 5 bases, with 16 bases sitting between them. Germline lookup yields CDR1 LGHNA and CDR2 YNFKEQ. The CDR3 consists of 16 residues. CDR3 coding DNA: TGTGCCAGCAGCCATGAAGCACGGAGGGGGAATGAAAAACTGTTTTTT. It is translated as CASSHEARRGNEKLFF.

The rearrangement links TRBV15 to TRBJ2-1; the D is unclear. V was clipped by 0 bases and J by 9 bases, with 12 bases between them. CDR1 and CDR2 (germline): LNHNV, YYDKDF (reference sequence). The CDR3 runs to 14 residues. CDR3: CATSRDNGFTEQFF. The CDR3 DNA sequence: TGTGCCACCAGCAGAGATAACGGTTTTACTGAGCAGTTCTTC.